The present T cell receptor beta chain was sequenced within a study of T cell repertoires in cytomegalovirus infection. Overall study results and limits: People with CMV and the relevant HLA were identified by cumulative public TCR beta family frequency. What dominated the ex vivo response were HLA-C-restricted CMV-specific TCR beta clonotypes.

The CDR3 spans 14 residues. With 4 bases removed from V and 1 base from J, the gap between germline ends came to 10 bases. Germline V gene data show CDR1 as SNHLY and CDR2 as FYNNEI. TCRdb passed the reads through MiXCR, listing each CDR3 protein once. The profile shows approximately 130,000 distinct CDR3 sequences, almost 9% of them singletons. Comments on this clonotype: Antigen unknown.

The chain couples TRBV2 to TRBJ1-2, with D perhaps matching TRBD1 (5 bases). This TCR was recovered from a human donor in good health (CMV status not recorded). Some clones in this sample may be carry-over from other donors' samples. Sequencing was performed on PBMCs. CDR3 loop: CASSGDGYNYGYTF. Written as DNA, the CDR3 is TGTGCCAGCAGTGGGGACGGTTATAACTATGGCTACACCTTC.